The clone carrying this TCR beta chain came up many times. What it binds is not known. Newly diagnosed hyperthyroidism patients aged 18 to 65 years had disease lasting under 2 months. The data belong to a study of T cells in Graves' hyperthyroidism and ophthalmopathy. General study results and limits: A model of 13 V-J features distinguished ophthalmopathy from stable hyperthyroidism.

Amplification of TCR beta CDR3 regions was performed using RNA transcripts as template. The HTBI primer set was used in a first-round RT-PCR of the TCR CDR3. TCRdb recomputed calls from the multiplex PCR reads with MiXCR, one row per CDR3 protein. This table holds roughly 380,000 distinct CDR3 sequences, roughly 15% found once. The TCR sequence derives from a woman aged 18-30 years with Graves' hyperthyroidism. Specimen: blood.

The chain's CDR3 is CASSFLGRGFGNEQFF. The CDR3 nucleotides are TGTGCCAGCAGTTTTTTGGGACGAGGGTTCGGCAATGAGCAGTTCTTC. The rearrangement links TRBV28 to TRBJ2-1; D possibly uses TRBD1 or TRBD2 (5 bases each). V lost 3 bases, J lost 6 bases, and 18 bases lay in between. The CDR3 loop spans 16 amino acids. CDR1 and CDR2 from the germline V gene are MDHEN and SYDVKM.